Following are 18 T cell receptor beta chains from one sample sequenced in a study of blood T cell repertoires in COVID-19. TCRdb's copy holds only in-frame clones and misses some; the assay was immunoSEQ multiplex PCR. The profile covers 190,000 or so clones, with 70% to 90% appearing a single time and 9.2% taken by the ten largest. The specimen sequenced was PBMCs or T cells enriched from blood (not recorded which). These receptors all stem from a man aged 35 to 55 who had recovered from COVID-19.

The J gene is TRBJ2-7, the V gene TRBV6-6; 9 bases are shared with TRBD2. J gave up 2 bases and V 8 bases, and 7 bases lay outside the gene matches. The length of the CDR3 is 14 residues. In germline, CDR1 is MNHNY, CDR2 SVGAGI (reference sequence). The CDR3: CASHLAGKPYEQYF. CDR3 in DNA: TGTGCCAGCCACCTAGCGGGGAAACCCTACGAGCAGTACTTC.

The J gene is TRBJ1-5, the V gene TRBV5-1; D perhaps matches TRBD1 (6 bases). The germline V gene has CDR1 SGHRS and CDR2 YFSETQ. V lost 0 bases and J lost 6, with 10 bases in between. The CDR3 has 14 residues. CDR3 in amino acids: CASSLDRAGQPQHF. The CDR3, as DNA: TGCGCCAGCAGCTTGGACAGGGCGGGTCAGCCCCAGCATTTT.

The chain uses TRBV3-1 (or the pseudogene TRBV3-2) and TRBJ2-3; 11 bases align to TRBD1. V shed 3 bases and J 4 bases; nucleotides not matched to a gene: 3. This CDR3 region has 15 residues. The germline CDR1 and CDR2 sequences are LGHDT and YNNKEL (reference sequence). The CDR3 sequence: CASSHGTGGADTQYF. CDR3 coding DNA: TGTGCCAGCAGCCACGGGACAGGGGGAGCAGATACGCAGTATTTT.

This chain joins TRBV18 and TRBJ1-2; TRBD1 might be the D (5 bases). V lost 3 bases and J lost 0, with 11 bases in between. CDR1 is KGHSH, CDR2 LQKENI, per germline. This CDR3 has 15 residues. CDR3 loop: CASSPGGSPNYGYTF. Written as DNA, the CDR3 is TGTGCCAGCTCACCGGGGGGAAGCCCTAACTATGGCTACACCTTC. The full variable domain, completed using reference TRBV18 and TRBJ1-2, is NAGVMQNPRHLVRRRGQEARLRCSPMKGHSHVYWYRQLPEEGLKFMVYLQKENIIDESGMPKERFSAEFPKEGPSILRIQQVVRGDSAAYFCASSPGGSPNYGYTFGSGTRLTVV.

The rearrangement links TRBV9 to TRBJ2-3; D is perhaps TRBD2 (5 bases). CDR1 is SGDLS, CDR2 YYNGEE, per germline. The CDR3 is 13 amino acids. V lost 3 bases, J lost 7 bases, and 12 bases lay in between. CDR3 DNA: TGTGCCAGCAGCGAGTTGGACTCCCATACGCAGTATTTT. Its translation is CASSELDSHTQYF. Full variable domain (missing parts from reference TRBV9 and TRBJ2-3): DSGVTQTPKHLITATGQRVTLRCSPRSGDLSVYWYQQSLDQGLQFLIQYYNGEERAKGNILERFSAQQFPDLHSELNLSSLELGDSALYFCASSELDSHTQYFGPGTRLTVL.

The chain couples TRBV7-3 to TRBJ1-2, with a possible D match to TRBD1 (6 bases). The ends were cut back, 4 bases at V and 8 bases at J, with 20 bases in the middle. Germline V gene data show CDR1 as SGHTA and CDR2 as FQGTGA. The CDR3 totals 15 residues. The CDR3 loop reads CASSSEQGALRGYTF. The CDR3 DNA sequence: TGTGCCAGCAGCTCGGAACAGGGAGCCCTAAGGGGCTACACCTTC.

V usage is TRBV10-3 and J usage is TRBJ2-3; a weak D match, TRBD2 (7 bases). V was shortened by 8 bases and J by 2 bases, with 23 bases between the two germline ends. This CDR3 is 17 amino acids long. CDR1 and CDR2 (germline): ENHRY, SYGVKD. CDR3 bases: TGTGCCATCTCCCCCGGACAGCGGGAAACCTCCACAGATACGCAGTATTTT. It translates to CAISPGQRETSTDTQYF.

J is TRBJ2-3 and V is TRBV2; 12 bases match TRBD2. From germline, CDR1 is SNHLY and CDR2 FYNNEI. This CDR3 region has 15 residues. Losses at the gene ends were 4 bases for V and 1 base for J; bases not matched to a gene: 0. CDR3 loop: CASSASGRGTDTQYF. Here the CDR3 DNA reads TGTGCCAGCAGTGCTAGCGGGAGGGGCACAGATACGCAGTATTTT. The full variable domain, in which reference TRBV2 and TRBJ2-3 provide the parts outside the CDR3, is EPEVTQTPSHQVTQMGQEVILRCVPISNHLYFYWYRQILGQKVEFLVSFYNNEISEKSEIFDDQFSVERPDGSNFTLKIRSTKLEDSAMYFCASSASGRGTDTQYFGPGTRLTVL.

V and J are TRBV6-5 and TRBJ1-1; maybe TRBD1 (6 bases). V lost 6 bases and J lost 1, with 15 bases in between. CDR1 and CDR2 (germline): MNHEY, SVGAGI. The CDR3 runs 15 residues. The CDR3 sequence is CASRDTQGRNTEAFF. In DNA, the CDR3 is TGTGCCAGCAGGGATACACAGGGTCGGAACACTGAAGCTTTCTTT.

The V and J genes are TRBV29-1 and TRBJ2-2; maybe TRBD2 (6 bases). Germline V gives CDR1 SQVTM, CDR2 ANQGSEA. V was pared by 6 bases and J by 5 bases, with 10 bases between. This CDR3 region has 12 residues. CDR3 sequence (DNA): TGCAGCGTCTGGGCGGGGACCGGGGAGCTGTTTTTT. This codes for CSVWAGTGELFF.

V is TRBV6-5 and J is TRBJ1-3; D perhaps matches TRBD1 (6 bases). The CDR3 runs 15 residues. Germline lookup yields CDR1 MNHEY and CDR2 SVGAGI. V lost 6 bases, J lost 0 bases, and 12 bases lay in between. In DNA form, the CDR3 reads TGTGCCAGCAGGACAGGACCGAGCTCTGGAAACACCATATATTTT. Amino acids: CASRTGPSSGNTIYF.

CDR3 in amino acids: CASSTYREGQPQHF. The CDR3 DNA sequence: TGTGCCAGCAGTACCTACAGGGAAGGGCAGCCCCAGCATTTT. The V gene is TRBV27, the J gene TRBJ1-5; the D gene is possibly TRBD1 (6 bases). Germline-derived CDR1 and CDR2 are MNHEY and SMNVEV (reference sequence). The CDR3 is 14 residues long. V was pared by 5 bases and J by 7 bases, with 15 bases between.

J is TRBJ1-1 and V is TRBV30; D not resolved. The ends were cut back, 0 bases at V and 0 bases at J, with 5 bases in the middle. CDR1 and CDR2 (germline): GTSNPN, SVGIG (reference sequence). The CDR3 totals 13 residues. The DNA for the CDR3 is TGTGCCTGGAGTGTTGGCTTGAACACTGAAGCTTTCTTT. As protein: CAWSVGLNTEAFF.

The genes are TRBV5-1 and TRBJ1-4, with D unclear. Germline V gene lookup returns CDR1 SGHRS and CDR2 YFSETQ. The CDR3 consists of 14 residues. The V and J ends lost 4 bases and 11 bases respectively, with 18 bases between them. This CDR3 is CASSPDGGLLKLFF. The CDR3 DNA follows: TGCGCCAGCAGCCCGGACGGAGGGCTCTTGAAACTGTTTTTT.

The V and J genes are TRBV11-3 and TRBJ2-1; TRBD2 matches 14 bases. V shed 4 bases and J 6 bases; nucleotides not matched to a gene: 8. CDR3 length: 17 amino acids. The germline gives CDR1 SGHNT, CDR2 YENEEA. The chain's CDR3 is CASSSPSGLAGVNEQFF. In DNA form, the CDR3 reads TGTGCCAGCAGCTCCCCTTCGGGACTAGCGGGAGTCAATGAGCAGTTCTTC. Variable domain in full (rest from reference TRBV11-3 and TRBJ2-1): EAGVVQSPRYKIIEKKQPVAFWCNPISGHNTLYWYLQNLGQGPELLIRYENEEAVDDSQLPKDRFSAERLKGVDSTLKIQPAELGDSAVYLCASSSPSGLAGVNEQFFGPGTRLTVL.

The J gene is TRBJ1-1, the V gene TRBV5-1; D might be TRBD1 (5 bases). This CDR3 is 16 amino acids long. V was pared by 4 bases and J by 1 base, with 17 bases between. Germline assignment: CDR1 SGHRS and CDR2 YFSETQ. The CDR3 sequence is CASSGRTTASNTEAFF. The CDR3 DNA sequence: TGCGCCAGCAGCGGTCGGACAACGGCTTCGAACACTGAAGCTTTCTTT.

V usage is TRBV4-1 and J usage is TRBJ2-1; a weak D match, TRBD2 (5 bases). Germline-derived CDR1 and CDR2 are MGHRA and YSYEKL. The CDR3 is 15 residues long. The germline V and J ends were trimmed by 3 bases and 8 bases, with 17 bases remaining between them. The CDR3 region is CASSQYRGQTDEQFF. For the CDR3, the DNA is TGCGCCAGCAGCCAGTATAGAGGGCAGACGGATGAGCAGTTCTTC.

The chain links TRBV12-3 or TRBV12-4 to TRBJ2-2; D gene unclear. V lost 4 bases and J lost 6, with 3 bases in between. This CDR3 spans 11 amino acids. CDR3 region: CASSSSGELFF. The CDR3, as DNA: TGTGCCAGCAGTTCCTCCGGGGAGCTGTTTTTT.